This TCR beta chain was sequenced in a study of cytomegalovirus exposure and HLA in healthy donors. PCR amplification relied on 60 Vbeta primers (plus 13 Jbeta primers). TCRdb keeps only in-frame clones here, not all; method: immunoSEQ multiplex PCR. The profile shows more than 120,000 clones, 75% to 90% of them singletons. V was shortened by 1 base and J by 6 bases, with 10 bases between the two germline ends. The CDR3 is made up of 13 amino acids. Germline lookup yields CDR1 SQVTM and CDR2 ANQGSEA. The chain joins TRBV29-1 to TRBJ1-5; maybe TRBD1 (6 bases). The sequence was obtained from a woman between 25 and 40 years old in good health and CMV-seronegative. The sample taken for sequencing was PBMCs. The CDR3 region is CSVEAGEGQPQHF. Here the CDR3 DNA reads TGCAGCGTTGAAGCAGGGGAGGGTCAGCCCCAGCATTTT.